These 26 T cell receptor beta chains originate from one sample sequenced in a study of vaccination effects on CD4 cells after COVID-19. Viral peptide pools were used in the ViraFEST assay to expand antigen-specific CD4+ T cells, and sequencing came afterward. Researchers isolated CD4+ T cells once approximately eleven days of culture had elapsed. Participants were given two doses of BNT162b2 or mRNA-1273 vaccine. Their antigens are not known. Sequenced by immunoSEQ multiplex PCR; TCRdb stores in-frame clones only, minus some. Of about 35,000 clones in the sample, 82% were seen once. The starting material was CD4+ T cells from PBMCs cultured with HCoV-NL63 spike peptides, obtained after COVID-19 vaccination. Every receptor here comes from a human donor who received a COVID-19 vaccine. Some clones in this sample may be carry-over from other donors' samples.

CDR3 protein: CASTLGETQYF. DNA for the CDR3: TGTGCCAGTACATTAGGGGAGACCCAGTACTTC. This chain joins TRBV19 and TRBJ2-5, with D uncertain. CDR3 size: 11 residues. The ends were cut back, 7 bases at V and 5 bases at J, with 8 bases in the middle. CDR1 and CDR2 from the germline V gene are LNHDA and SQIVND (reference sequence).

The V call is TRBV5-1, the J call TRBJ1-1, with a possible D match to TRBD1 (6 bases). In germline, CDR1 is SGHRS, CDR2 YFSETQ. Trimming shortened V by 5 bases and J by 2 bases, and 19 bases separated the two germline ends. CDR3 length: 16 residues. Here the CDR3 reads CASRLGGEKLNTEAFF. CDR3 sequence (DNA): TGCGCCAGCAGGCTGGGGGGCGAAAAATTAAACACTGAAGCTTTCTTT.

The chain has TRBV18 and TRBJ1-2; 9 bases line up with TRBD1. CDR3 length: 14 residues. Germline CDR1 reads KGHSH; CDR2 reads LQKENI. Germline trimming cut 5 bases from V and 3 bases from J; bases unmatched to any gene: 4. CDR3 region: CASSGQGFDYGYTF. The CDR3 DNA follows: TGTGCCAGCTCAGGACAGGGGTTCGACTATGGCTACACCTTC.

This chain connects TRBV10-1 to TRBJ2-3; a possible D gene is TRBD2 (5 bases). This CDR3 comprises 15 residues. With 4 bases removed from V and 4 bases from J, the gap between germline ends came to 15 bases. Germline loops: CDR1 WNHNN, CDR2 SYGVQD (reference sequence). The CDR3 bases are TGCGCCAGCAGTGGGACTCAGGTCGGAGCAGATACGCAGTATTTT. Its translation is CASSGTQVGADTQYF.

This chain joins TRBV2 and TRBJ1-2; 10 bases align to TRBD1. The CDR3 sequence is 13 residues long. The J segment lost 3 bases and the V segment lost 8 bases, leaving 3 bases of the junction unmatched. Germline V lookup: CDR1 SNHLY, CDR2 FYNNEI. CDR3 in DNA: TGTGCCAGCCGGGACAGGGGTCACTATGGCTACACCTTC. Translation: CASRDRGHYGYTF.

V usage is TRBV5-1 and J usage is TRBJ2-2; TRBD2 is a possible D gene (5 bases). Between the trimmed V and J ends, which lost 1 base and 5 bases, there was a span of 15 bases. This CDR3 is built from 16 residues. Germline CDR1 reads SGHRS; CDR2 reads YFSETQ. As DNA, the CDR3 is TGCGCCAGCAGCTTGTCCGTTTCCCCGGGAACCGGGGAGCTGTTTTTT. This codes for CASSLSVSPGTGELFF.

The chain has TRBV6-5 and TRBJ2-3; D assignment may be TRBD1 or TRBD2 (5 bases each). Germline V gene sequence: CDR1 MNHEY, CDR2 SVGAGI. This CDR3 has 15 amino acids. V was trimmed by 4 bases and J by 0 bases, leaving 11 bases between them. The CDR3, as DNA: TGTGCCAGCAGTTCTCCGGGACGGAGCACAGATACGCAGTATTTT. It codes for CASSSPGRSTDTQYF.

In this sample, this clone turned up once. This sequence joins TRBV5-1 and TRBJ2-6, with 8 nucleotides matching TRBD1. The CDR3 extends over 17 amino acids. CDR1 is SGHRS and CDR2 is YFSETQ in the germline V gene. After removal of 3 bases from V and 2 bases from J, the junction contained 7 bases not matched to a gene. For the CDR3, the DNA is TGCGCCAGCAGCTCGGGCCAGGGGGCCCCTGGGGCCAACGTCCTGACTTTC. Protein: CASSSGQGAPGANVLTF.

The rearrangement uses TRBV4-2 and TRBJ2-5, with TRBD2 matching over 11 bases. Germline V gene data show CDR1 as LGHNA and CDR2 as YNFKEQ. The CDR3 loop spans 17 amino acids. With 0 bases clipped from V and 2 bases from J, the junction kept 5 bases outside the gene matches. For the CDR3, the DNA is TGTGCCAGCAGCCAAGATAATAGCGGGGGGGTTCAAGAGACCCAGTACTTC. Translation: CASSQDNSGGVQETQYF.

This clone was recorded once. The chain uses TRBV30 and TRBJ1-5; 8 bases are shared with TRBD1. CDR1 and CDR2 from the germline V gene are GTSNPN and SVGIG (reference sequence). This CDR3 spans 14 amino acids. V lost 3 bases and J lost 6; bases outside the gene matches: 7. This chain's CDR3 is CAWSGQGQGQPQHF. The DNA for the CDR3 is TGTGCCTGGAGCGGACAGGGCCAAGGTCAGCCCCAGCATTTT.

V usage is TRBV7-2 and J usage is TRBJ1-2; weak D call: TRBD1 (5 bases). The germline V gene encodes CDR1 SGHTA and CDR2 FQGNSA. The V and J ends lost 5 bases and 4 bases respectively, with 14 bases between them. CDR3 size: 14 residues. CDR3 nucleotides: TGTGCCAGCAGCACCTCACAGGAAGCCTATGGCTACACCTTC. This translates into CASSTSQEAYGYTF. Full variable domain (missing parts from reference TRBV7-2 and TRBJ1-2): GAGVSQSPSNKVTEKGKDVELRCDPISGHTALYWYRQSLGQGLEFLIYFQGNSAPDKSGLPSDRFSAERTGGSVSTLTIQRTQQEDSAVYLCASSTSQEAYGYTFGSGTRLTVV.

The chain links TRBV4-2 to TRBJ2-4; 10 nucleotides agree with TRBD1. The CDR3 runs 17 residues. The J segment lost 7 bases and the V segment lost 0 bases, leaving 9 bases of the junction unmatched. Germline CDR1 LGHNA, CDR2 YNFKEQ. The chain's CDR3 is CASSQDRWGTGANIQYF. The CDR3 DNA reads as TGTGCCAGCAGCCAAGATCGCTGGGGGACAGGGGCGAACATTCAGTACTTC.

This sequence joins TRBV18 and TRBJ1-3, with 7 nucleotides matching TRBD1. V trimming: 6 bases; J trimming: 4 bases; junction bases outside the gene matches: 9. There are 15 residues in the CDR3. Germline V gene lookup returns CDR1 KGHSH and CDR2 LQKENI. CDR3 loop: CASSLDRVYGNTIYF. CDR3 nucleotides: TGTGCCAGCTCCCTCGACAGGGTCTACGGAAACACCATATATTTT.

The chain recombines TRBV19 with TRBJ1-5; D is unclear. Trimming stripped 8 bases from V and 2 bases from J, with 10 bases between. The CDR3 has 13 amino acids. The germline CDR1 and CDR2 sequences are LNHDA and SQIVND (reference sequence). Here the CDR3 reads CASDPSGNQPQHF. The CDR3 bases are TGTGCCAGTGACCCCTCGGGCAATCAGCCCCAGCATTTT.

This clone was seen only a few times. The V and J genes are TRBV5-1 and TRBJ2-5; TRBD2 matches at 9 bases. V was pared by 0 bases and J by 9 bases, with 9 bases of the junction left unmatched. Germline CDR1 reads SGHRS; CDR2 reads YFSETQ. The length of the CDR3 is 15 residues. This CDR3 is CASSLDLAGQGAQYF. The CDR3 DNA reads as TGCGCCAGCAGCTTGGATCTAGCGGGGCAAGGGGCCCAGTACTTC.

A few counts support this clone. The chain links TRBV4-1 to TRBJ2-3, with D unresolved. Trimming took off 1 base at V and 2 bases at J, with 7 bases between the two ends. Germline assignment: CDR1 MGHRA and CDR2 YSYEKL. The CDR3 has 14 amino acids. As DNA, the CDR3 is TGCGCCAGCAGCCAAGTGAGATTCACAGATACGCAGTATTTT. Its protein product is CASSQVRFTDTQYF.

V is TRBV6-6 and J is TRBJ1-2, with D unresolved. The germline V and J ends were trimmed by 0 bases and 8 bases, with 7 bases remaining between them. From germline, CDR1 is MNHNY and CDR2 SVGAGI (reference sequence). The CDR3 sequence is 12 residues long. DNA of the CDR3: TGTGCCAGCAGTTACTCCTTGAAGGGCTACACCTTC. Translated, it gives CASSYSLKGYTF.

This chain links TRBV6-5 with TRBJ2-6; D is ambiguous. The CDR3 extends over 16 amino acids. V gave up 4 bases and J gave up 0 bases, with 10 bases separating them. Germline V gives CDR1 MNHEY, CDR2 SVGAGI. CDR3 sequence: CASSSDGISGANVLTF. The DNA for the CDR3 is TGTGCCAGCAGTTCCGACGGTATCTCTGGGGCCAACGTCCTGACTTTC.

Note on this clone: The CDR3 carries no conserved terminal phenylalanine or tryptophan, so it likely arises from a read error. The chain links TRBV5-1 to TRBJ1-2; tentative D call: TRBD1 (6 bases). Germline assignment: CDR1 SGHRS and CDR2 YFSETQ. This CDR3 spans 20 amino acids. Trimming took off 5 bases at V and 5 bases at J, with 34 bases between the two ends. The CDR3 DNA reads as TGCGCCAGCAGGGCGGAGGGCCTCATCTCTGTAGCGAGACAGGATTATGGCTACACCCTC. This gives the protein CASRAEGLISVARQDYGYTL.

This rearrangement joins TRBV2 to TRBJ2-5, with D unresolved. Trimming took off 1 base at V and 5 bases at J, with 5 bases between the two ends. The CDR3 runs 12 residues. Germline CDR1 reads SNHLY; CDR2 reads FYNNEI. CDR3 protein: CASSEGWETQYF. Written as DNA, the CDR3 is TGTGCCAGCAGTGAAGGGTGGGAGACCCAGTACTTC.

This clone appeared once. The chain links TRBV5-1 to TRBJ1-4, with unresolved D. The germline CDR1 and CDR2 sequences are SGHRS and YFSETQ. The V gene lost 0 bases and the J gene lost 8 bases, with 11 bases spanning the gap. This CDR3 spans 14 amino acids. This chain's CDR3 is CASSLGGGLEKLFF. The CDR3, as DNA: TGCGCCAGCAGCTTGGGCGGCGGCCTGGAAAAACTGTTTTTT.

This chain uses TRBV5-1 with TRBJ1-3; TRBD1 is a possible D gene (6 bases). Looked up from germline, CDR1 is SGHRS and CDR2 is YFSETQ. The V and J ends lost 4 bases and 4 bases respectively, with 9 bases between them. This CDR3 is 13 amino acids long. Here the CDR3 reads CASSPGTGNTIYF. The CDR3 DNA reads as TGCGCCAGCAGCCCCGGGACAGGAAACACCATATATTTT.

This chain joins TRBV7-3 and TRBJ2-5; D ambiguous. The germline gives CDR1 SGHTA, CDR2 FQGTGA. V lost 5 bases and J 0 bases, leaving 16 bases between the germline ends. The length of the CDR3 is 16 residues. Here the CDR3 DNA reads TGTGCCAGCAGCCGAGAGGTCGGAGAGTACCAAGAGACCCAGTACTTC. The encoded protein is CASSREVGEYQETQYF.

J is TRBJ1-2 and V is TRBV30, with D tentatively TRBD1 (6 bases). V was shortened by 5 bases and J by 2 bases, with 12 bases between the two germline ends. Germline assignment: CDR1 GTSNPN and CDR2 SVGIG (reference sequence). The CDR3 consists of 13 residues. The CDR3 sequence is CAWVDGQNYGYTF. The CDR3, as DNA: TGTGCCTGGGTTGATGGACAGAACTATGGCTACACCTTC.

This chain connects TRBV5-4 to TRBJ2-7, with a possible D match to TRBD2 (7 bases). The V gene lost 4 bases and the J gene lost 3 bases, with 14 bases spanning the gap. CDR1 and CDR2 from the germline V gene are SGHNT and YYREEE (reference sequence). The CDR3 totals 14 residues. The CDR3 reads CASSLKGGGYEQYV. The CDR3 nucleotides read TGTGCCAGCAGCCTAAAGGGGGGGGGCTACGAGCAGTACGTC.

CDR3 DNA: TGTGCCAGCAGTGACATAGGACAGGGAAGGACCTACGAGCAGTACGTC. This translates into CASSDIGQGRTYEQYV. This chain connects TRBV6-4 to TRBJ2-7, with 8 positions matching TRBD1. There are 16 residues in the CDR3. J lost 2 bases, V lost 2 bases, and 8 bases had no gene match. The germline CDR1 and CDR2 sequences are MRHNA and SNTAGT.